This T cell receptor (beta chain) appears in the sequencing data of a study of cytomegalovirus exposure and HLA in healthy donors. Study observations and caveats: Excluded were some V segments that proved indistinguishable, including TRBV6-2 and TRBV6-3. Compared with the roughly 670-donor mean, an Asian-associated ancestry cluster reportedly had fewer N-insertions, according to a later analysis. Among the most significant clusters, several appeared linked to common viral pathogens in a later analysis.

In the PCR, 60 Vbeta and 13 Jbeta primers were used. Profiled with immunoSEQ multiplex PCR; TCRdb holds only in-frame clones, not every one. The table records about 130,000 clones, about 82% of them present only once. Although they were nominally healthy when sampled, donors likely had unrecorded immune exposures. This CDR3 has 13 amino acids. V lost 4 bases and J 5 bases, leaving 11 bases between the germline ends. The germline V gene has CDR1 SNHLY and CDR2 FYNNEI. Details on this clone: What it recognizes is unknown.

The sequence came from a man aged 25-45 years in good health and CMV-seronegative. The sample comprised PBMCs. This sequence joins TRBV2 and TRBJ2-5; the D is unclear. CDR3 sequence reads: CASSARFSETQYF. For the CDR3, the DNA is TGTGCCAGCAGTGCTAGGTTCTCGGAGACCCAGTACTTC.